These T cell receptor beta chains were read from a single sample in a study of blood T cell repertoires in COVID-19. Produced via immunoSEQ multiplex PCR; TCRdb's table is partial and in-frame only. The sample lists 95,000 to 150,000 clones; around 76% were seen once. Material for sequencing was peripheral blood. These receptors were obtained from a man aged 65 to 79 with acute or convalescent COVID-19. Both conserved end residues are part of each CDR3. Fields, in order: J gene, D gene, CDR3 length, clone size, V gene, CDR3 protein, CDR3 DNA. D genes are given only for firm matches. Rows may omit the clone size; those that give it use once, few, many or a size class.

TRBJ2-7	NA	14	few	TRBV13	CASSLLGQTYEQYF	TGTGCCAGCAGCCTTCTGGGACAAACCTACGAGCAGTACTTC
TRBJ1-3	NA	15	NA	TRBV28	CASRKRGLSGNTIYF	TGTGCCAGCAGAAAAAGGGGACTCTCTGGAAACACCATATATTTT
TRBJ1-6	NA	15	NA	TRBV28	CASSLGGTYNSPLHF	TGTGCCAGCAGTCTCGGGGGGACCTATAATTCACCCCTCCACTTT
TRBJ1-2	NA	13	NA	TRBV19	CASSIGEAYGYTF	TGTGCCAGTAGTATAGGTGAGGCCTACGGCTACACCTTC
TRBJ2-7	NA	12	NA	TRBV7-6	CASSLQGSEQYF	TGTGCCAGCAGCTTACAGGGTTCCGAGCAGTACTTC
TRBJ2-3	TRBD1	15	once	TRBV5-1	CASSLQTGAEDTQYF	TGCGCCAGCAGCCTACAGACAGGGGCTGAAGATACGCAGTATTTT
TRBJ1-3	NA	13	few	TRBV12-3/TRBV12-4	CASSFYSGNTIYF	TGTGCCAGCAGTTTTTACTCTGGAAACACCATATATTTT
TRBJ1-1	TRBD1	14	NA	TRBV30	CAGIRQGGNTEAFF	TGTGCCGGGATAAGACAGGGTGGGAACACTGAAGCTTTCTTT
TRBJ1-2	NA	14	NA	TRBV10-3	CAISESEGNYGYTF	TGTGCCATCAGTGAGTCGGAGGGGAACTATGGCTACACCTTC
TRBJ2-2	TRBD1	16	NA	TRBV5-4	CASSPGTGLDTGELFF	TGTGCCAGCAGCCCCGGGACAGGGTTGGACACCGGGGAGCTGTTTTTT
TRBJ1-3	NA	16	NA	TRBV11-3	CASRYRGQISGNTIYF	TGTGCCAGCAGATACCGAGGGCAGATCTCTGGAAACACCATATATTTT
TRBJ1-2	NA	13	few	TRBV7-2	CASSLELSYGYTF	TGTGCCAGCAGCTTAGAGCTTAGCTATGGCTACACCTTC
TRBJ1-2	TRBD1	14	NA	TRBV7-2	CASSPRTGGNGYTF	TGTGCCAGCAGCCCTAGGACAGGGGGAAATGGCTACACCTTC
TRBJ1-2	NA	13	NA	TRBV5-1	CASSLEWGDGYTF	TGCGCCAGCAGCTTGGAATGGGGGGATGGCTACACCTTC
TRBJ2-3	TRBD2	17	NA	TRBV7-2	CASSLTSGGTSTDTQYF	TGTGCCAGCAGCCTGACTAGCGGGGGGACTAGCACAGATACGCAGTATTTT
TRBJ1-5	NA	15	few	TRBV7-2	CASSPGGGSNQPQHF	TGTGCCAGCAGCCCGGGGGGAGGCAGCAATCAGCCCCAGCATTTT
TRBJ2-5	NA	11	NA	TRBV5-6	CASSIQETQYF	TGTGCCAGCAGTATCCAAGAGACCCAGTACTTC
TRBJ1-2	TRBD1	15	NA	TRBV7-2	CASSFRTGGGYGYTF	TGTGCCAGCAGCTTTCGGACAGGGGGCGGTTATGGCTACACCTTC
TRBJ2-3	NA	15	NA	TRBV20-1	CSASVYGTTADTQYF	TGCAGTGCTAGTGTGTATGGGACAACGGCGGATACGCAGTATTTT
TRBJ1-1	NA	15	NA	TRBV4-2	CASSQDGWAGTEAFF	TGTGCCAGCAGCCAAGATGGTTGGGCCGGCACTGAAGCTTTCTTT
TRBJ1-3	NA	13	NA	TRBV30	CAWSVALGNTIYF	TGTGCCTGGAGTGTCGCACTAGGAAACACCATATATTTT
TRBJ1-5	NA	15	NA	TRBV25-1	CASSEPGRGNQPQHF	TGTGCCAGCAGTGAGCCCGGCAGGGGCAATCAGCCCCAGCATTTT
TRBJ2-3	TRBD2	14	NA	TRBV10-3	CAINTLAGSDTQYF	TGTGCCATCAACACCCTAGCGGGGAGCGATACGCAGTATTTT
TRBJ1-5	NA	15	NA	TRBV18	CASSPSGGSNQPQHF	TGTGCCAGCTCACCCAGCGGGGGTAGCAATCAGCCCCAGCATTTT
TRBJ2-2	NA	11	NA	TRBV5-6	CASSSGYTLFF	TGTGCCAGCAGCTCAGGGTATACTCTGTTTTTT
TRBJ2-5	NA	15	NA	TRBV6-5	CASSYYGGPVETQYF	TGTGCCAGCAGTTACTACGGGGGGCCGGTGGAGACCCAGTACTTC
TRBJ1-4	NA	19	NA	TRBV4-2	CASSQDSGAGLATNEKLFF	TGTGCCAGCAGCCAAGACTCGGGCGCCGGACTTGCAACTAATGAAAAACTGTTTTTT
TRBJ1-4	NA	13	NA	TRBV21-1	CASRGGAREKLFF	TGTGCCAGTCGGGGAGGGGCTCGGGAAAAACTGTTTTTT
TRBJ1-6	TRBD1	20	NA	TRBV12-5	CASGLSRGTGIISYNSPLHF	TGTGCTAGTGGTTTGTCACGGGGGACAGGGATTATCTCCTATAATTCACCCCTCCACTTT
TRBJ2-3	NA	11	NA	TRBV7-9	CASSSTDTQYF	TGTGCCAGCAGCTCAACAGATACGCAGTATTTT
TRBJ2-1	TRBD1	16	NA	TRBV11-2	CASSLAGQSFYNEQFF	TGTGCCAGCAGCTTAGCGGGACAGTCCTTCTACAATGAGCAGTTCTTC
TRBJ1-1	TRBD1	14	NA	TRBV7-2	CASSPRQGDTEAFF	TGTGCCAGCAGCCCCAGGCAGGGGGACACTGAAGCTTTCTTT
TRBJ1-5	NA	13	NA	TRBV12-3/TRBV12-4	CASIRGGGQPQHF	TGTGCCAGCATCCGGGGAGGAGGTCAGCCCCAGCATTTT
TRBJ2-1	TRBD2	16	NA	TRBV7-3	CASSLPGLADRNEQFF	TGTGCCAGCAGCTTGCCGGGACTAGCTGATCGTAATGAGCAGTTCTTC
TRBJ2-7	TRBD2	16	NA	TRBV18	CASSSGTSGGAGEQYF	TGTGCCAGCTCATCCGGGACTAGCGGGGGGGCCGGCGAGCAGTACTTC
TRBJ1-1	TRBD1	15	once	TRBV6-5	CASRPGGAGNTEAFF	TGTGCCAGCAGACCAGGGGGAGCGGGGAACACTGAAGCTTTCTTT
TRBJ2-1	NA	13	once	TRBV19	CASSIVPRDEQFF	TGTGCCAGTAGTATCGTGCCCAGGGATGAGCAGTTCTTC
TRBJ2-7	NA	15	NA	TRBV9	CASSVGVGVSYEQYF	TGTGCCAGCAGCGTAGGGGTAGGGGTCTCCTACGAGCAGTACTTC
TRBJ1-5	NA	13	NA	TRBV10-3	CAIRGPGGQPQHF	TGTGCCATCAGGGGCCCGGGAGGGCAGCCCCAGCATTTT
TRBJ2-4	TRBD1	14	NA	TRBV6-2/TRBV6-3	CASSLRQGPNIQYF	TGTGCCAGCAGTCTTCGACAGGGGCCAAACATTCAGTACTTC
TRBJ1-5	NA	15	NA	TRBV6-2/TRBV6-3	CASSSSQGLGQPQHF	TGTGCCAGCAGTTCCTCCCAGGGTCTTGGTCAGCCCCAGCATTTT
TRBJ2-1	TRBD2	17	NA	TRBV4-1	CASSPQNSGASYNEQFF	TGCGCCAGCAGCCCACAAAATAGCGGGGCCTCCTACAATGAGCAGTTCTTC
TRBJ2-7	NA	12	NA	TRBV29-1	CSVGTEDYEQYF	TGCAGCGTTGGGACAGAGGACTACGAGCAGTACTTC
TRBJ1-2	NA	13	NA	TRBV3-1/TRBV3-2	CASSQAQNYGYTF	TGTGCCAGCAGCCAAGCACAGAACTATGGCTACACCTTC
TRBJ2-3	TRBD2	17	NA	TRBV6-4	CASSDSGGGAGTDTQYF	TGTGCCAGCAGTGACTCGGGCGGGGGGGCCGGCACAGATACGCAGTATTTT
TRBJ2-3	NA	14	NA	TRBV7-9	CASSIQGSTDTQYF	TGTGCCAGCAGCATACAGGGAAGCACAGATACGCAGTATTTT
TRBJ1-5	NA	15	NA	TRBV19	CASSRGGRGYQPQHF	TGTGCCAGTAGTAGAGGTGGAAGAGGATATCAGCCCCAGCATTTT
TRBJ2-5	NA	14	NA	TRBV5-6	CASSLVGEQETQYF	TGTGCCAGCAGCTTGGTCGGGGAACAAGAGACCCAGTACTTC
TRBJ1-2	NA	15	few	TRBV7-9	CASSPPPVRGYGYTF	TGTGCCAGCAGCCCCCCCCCGGTCCGGGGCTATGGCTACACCTTC
TRBJ2-1	NA	16	NA	TRBV27	CASSTNAGAIFNEQFF	TGTGCCAGCAGTACGAACGCAGGGGCCATCTTCAATGAGCAGTTCTTC
TRBJ1-2	NA	16	once	TRBV7-2	CASSPRSLQPNYGYTF	TGTGCCAGCAGCCCTCGGAGCCTGCAGCCGAACTATGGCTACACCTTC
TRBJ2-7	NA	18	NA	TRBV2	CASSAIPGGQGRHYEQYF	TGTGCCAGCAGCGCGATCCCGGGCGGTCAGGGGCGGCATTACGAGCAGTACTTC
TRBJ2-3	NA	18	once	TRBV6-4	CASARAGRDTGVSDTQYF	TGTGCCAGCGCTAGGGCCGGCCGGGACACGGGCGTTTCAGATACGCAGTATTTT
TRBJ1-2	TRBD1	14	NA	TRBV3-1/TRBV3-2	CASSRNRGNYGYTF	TGTGCCAGCAGCCGAAACAGGGGAAACTATGGCTACACCTTC
TRBJ2-5	NA	12	NA	TRBV12-3/TRBV12-4	CASSDLSEAQYF	TGTGCCAGCAGTGATCTGTCGGAGGCCCAGTACTTC
TRBJ1-2	TRBD1	15	NA	TRBV5-1	CASRSFGQGVEGYTF	TGCGCCAGCAGGTCCTTTGGACAGGGCGTGGAGGGCTACACCTTC
TRBJ2-6	TRBD1	18	NA	TRBV11-3	CASSLYGTGPPGANVLTF	TGTGCCAGCAGCCTATACGGGACAGGGCCTCCTGGGGCCAACGTCCTGACTTTC
TRBJ2-5	NA	14	NA	TRBV5-1	CASSPVQGGETQYF	TGCGCCAGCAGCCCAGTCCAAGGCGGGGAGACCCAGTACTTC
TRBJ1-2	TRBD1	15	NA	TRBV11-2	CASSLGTGFDYGYTF	TGTGCCAGCAGCTTGGGGACAGGGTTTGACTATGGCTACACCTTC